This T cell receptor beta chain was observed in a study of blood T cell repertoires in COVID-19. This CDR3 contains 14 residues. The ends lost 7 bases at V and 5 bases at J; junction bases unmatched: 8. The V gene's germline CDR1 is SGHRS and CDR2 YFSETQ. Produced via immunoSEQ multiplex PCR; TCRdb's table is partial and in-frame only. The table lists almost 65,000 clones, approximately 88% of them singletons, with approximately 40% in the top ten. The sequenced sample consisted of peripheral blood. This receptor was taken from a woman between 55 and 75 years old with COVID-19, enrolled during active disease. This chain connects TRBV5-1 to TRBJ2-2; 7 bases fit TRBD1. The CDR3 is CASETGQGTGELFF. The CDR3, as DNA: TGCGCCAGCGAGACAGGGCAAGGGACCGGGGAGCTGTTTTTT.